The 29 T cell receptor beta chains below were found in one sample sequenced in a study of T cells in women clearing cervical HPV infection. Sequencing used immunoSEQ multiplex PCR; TCRdb keeps in-frame clones, though not all of them. The sample totals about 48,000 clones. Sequencing was performed on blood buffy coat. Every receptor here comes from a woman aged 18 to 75 with a cervical HPV16 infection that either progressed to CIN3+ or cleared (not recorded which).

Concerning this clone itself: Sequencing ends 3 residues short of the CDR3 end; the germline J gene provides the rest. V usage is TRBV5-5 and J usage is TRBJ1-1; TRBD1 agrees at 8 bases. This CDR3 has 14 amino acids. Trimming at V came to 4 bases and at J to 2 bases, leaving 4 bases not matched to a gene. Germline loops: CDR1 SGHKS, CDR2 YYEKEE (reference sequence). CDR3 region: CASSRGQANTEAFF. The part of the CDR3 DNA that was read is TGTGCCAGCAGCCGGGGACAGGCCAACACTGAA. Full variable domain (rest looked up from reference TRBV5-5 and TRBJ1-1): DAGVTQSPTHLIKTRGQQVTLRCSPISGHKSVSWYQQVLGQGPQFIFQYYEKEERGRGNFPDRFSARQFPNYSSELNVNALLLGDSALYLCASSRGQANTEAFFGQGTRLTVV.

As to this clone: The observed sequence ends 3 residues before the CDR3 terminus, with the missing tail filled in from the germline J gene. The genes are TRBV20-1 and TRBJ2-7, with 10 nucleotides matching TRBD1. V lost 2 bases and J lost 2; bases outside the gene matches: 6. In germline, CDR1 is DFQATT, CDR2 SNEGSKA (reference sequence). CDR3 length: 15 residues. CDR3 DNA, as far as it was read: TGCAGTGCTAGATCTCAGACAGGGGGCCCCTACGAG. This sequence encodes CSARSQTGGPYE. The CDR3 in its entirety is CSARSQTGGPYEQYF.

Of note for this clone: Relative to the germline gene, one junction end is altered; a read error may explain this. The read comes to an end 3 residues before the CDR3 does, leaving the germline J gene to fill in the end. The V call is TRBV4-2, the J call TRBJ2-3, with D maybe TRBD1 (6 bases). The CDR3 has 14 residues. Germline CDR1 is LGHNA and CDR2 is YNFKEQ. The sequenced part of the CDR3 DNA is TGCGCCAGCAGCTATAATACAGGGACAGATACG. It is translated as CASSYNTGTDT. Given in full, the CDR3 is CASSYNTGTDTQYF.

A note on this clone: The CDR3 is cut off 3 residues early in the read; its end comes from the germline J gene. This chain links TRBV20-1 with TRBJ2-7; D call uncertain. The V end lost 0 bases, the J end lost 5 bases, and 11 bases lay between the germline ends. This CDR3 is built from 13 residues. Looked up from germline, CDR1 is DFQATT and CDR2 is SNEGSKA (reference sequence). The sequenced part of the CDR3 DNA is TGCAGTGCTAGAGATCCCAGGATCCACGAG. Protein sequence: CSARDPRIHE. In full, the CDR3 reads CSARDPRIHEQYF.

About this clone itself: The read halts 3 residues ahead of the CDR3 end, with the missing end drawn from the germline J gene. The J gene is TRBJ1-5, the V gene TRBV28; maybe TRBD1 (6 bases). The CDR3 runs 13 residues. Per germline, CDR1 MDHEN and CDR2 SYDVKM. Trimming took off 5 bases at V and 6 bases at J, with 11 bases between the two ends. The DNA read from the CDR3 is TGTGCCAGCAGTCTTACAGGGAGTCAGCCC. Translation gives CASSLTGSQP. The CDR3 in its entirety is CASSLTGSQPQHF. The whole variable domain, remainder taken from reference TRBV28 and TRBJ1-5, is DVKVTQSSRYLVKRTGEKVFLECVQDMDHENMFWYRQDPGLGLRLIYFSYDVKMKEKGDIPEGYSVSREKKERFSLILESASTNQTSMYLCASSLTGSQPQHFGDGTRLSIL.

Concerning this clone: The CDR3 goes on 3 residues after the read ends, and that part is filled in from the germline J gene. V and J are TRBV19 and TRBJ1-6; D is uncertain. CDR1 is LNHDA, CDR2 SQIVND, per germline (reference sequence). The ends were cut back, 6 bases at V and 11 bases at J, with 17 bases in the middle. The CDR3 totals 14 residues. CDR3 amino acids: CASSLDSPRAPLHF. The CDR3 DNA, read in part, is TGTGCCAGTAGCCTTGACTCACCCCGGGCACCC.

Of note for this clone: The read ends 3 residues before the CDR3 terminus; that terminus is restored from the germline J gene. The chain recombines TRBV7-9 with TRBJ1-1; D is unresolved. Germline CDR1 SEHNR, CDR2 FQNEAQ (reference sequence). V lost 1 base and J lost 4, with 13 bases in between. The CDR3 is 15 residues long. CDR3 loop: CASSLVTGRVTEAFF. Incomplete CDR3 DNA: TGTGCCAGCAGCTTAGTAACGGGGAGGGTCACTGAA.

Note on this clone: The read ends 3 residues early relative to the CDR3; the germline J gene fills the gap. The V call is TRBV5-6, the J call TRBJ1-2; possibly TRBD1 for D (5 bases). V was shortened by 0 bases and J by 3 bases, with 12 bases between the two germline ends. Germline V gene data show CDR1 as SGHDT and CDR2 as YYEEEE. The CDR3 runs 15 residues. The sequenced CDR3 bases are TGTGCCAGCAGCTTGGTAGGAGGGGTCGACTATGGC. This gives the protein CASSLVGGVDYG. The CDR3 in its entirety is CASSLVGGVDYGYTF.

Remarks on this clone: The read ends 3 residues shy of where the CDR3 ends; the end is completed using the germline J gene. The genes are TRBV20-1 and TRBJ1-1; D is undetermined. The CDR3 is made up of 11 amino acids. Germline lookup yields CDR1 DFQATT and CDR2 SNEGSKA (reference sequence). V lost 3 bases and J 4 bases, leaving 6 bases between the germline ends. The CDR3 here is CSASTPTEAFF. CDR3 DNA (partial): TGCAGTGCTAGCACACCCACTGAA.

A word on this clone: With the read ending 3 residues before the CDR3 end, the germline J gene is used to fill in that end. The gene calls are TRBV30 and TRBJ1-3; 9 bases line up with TRBD1. The CDR3 is 13 residues long. Germline V gives CDR1 GTSNPN, CDR2 SVGIG (reference sequence). V lost 2 bases, J lost 8 bases, and 4 bases stayed unmatched. The CDR3 spells CAWSTGTGYTIYF. The sequenced CDR3 bases are TGTGCCTGGAGTACCGGGACAGGGTACACC.

With regard to this clone: The sequence runs out 3 residues before the end of the CDR3; the remainder is reconstructed from the germline J gene. The J gene is TRBJ2-1, the V gene TRBV19, with 7 bases matching TRBD1. Germline V gene lookup returns CDR1 LNHDA and CDR2 SQIVND (reference sequence). CDR3 length: 15 amino acids. V lost 4 bases and J lost 4; bases outside the gene matches: 7. The DNA read from the CDR3 is TGTGCCAGTAGTAGCCGGGACAGACCGTACAATGAG. This codes for CASSSRDRPYNE. The entire CDR3 reads CASSSRDRPYNEQFF.

Comment on this clone: The read terminates 3 residues before the CDR3 end, so the remaining end is supplied by the germline J gene. V gene TRBV7-2 combines with J gene TRBJ2-7; D may be TRBD2 (7 bases). Trimming stripped 2 bases from V and 4 bases from J, with 15 bases between. Germline CDR1 and CDR2: SGHTA and FQGNSA. The CDR3 loop spans 15 amino acids. The part of the CDR3 DNA that was read is TGTGCCAGCAGCTTATCAGGAGGGGGGGCGTACGAG. Its translation is CASSLSGGGAYE. The full CDR3 reads CASSLSGGGAYEQYF.

On this clone itself: The sequence runs out 3 residues before the end of the CDR3; the remainder is reconstructed from the germline J gene. This chain links TRBV4-2 with TRBJ2-5; 11 bases fit TRBD1. From germline, CDR1 is LGHNA and CDR2 YNFKEQ. V shed 4 bases, J shed 5 bases, and the junction held 18 bases outside the gene matches. CDR3 length equals 19 residues. CDR3 protein: CASSPTNIWTGGASETQYF. CDR3 DNA, as far as it was read: TGTGCCAGCAGCCCGACCAATATATGGACAGGGGGCGCATCGGAGACC.

About this clone itself: The read stops 3 residues short of the end of the CDR3; the missing end is completed from the germline J gene. This chain joins TRBV30 and TRBJ1-2; D possibly corresponds to TRBD1 (5 bases). This CDR3 spans 15 amino acids. CDR1 and CDR2 (germline): GTSNPN, SVGIG (reference sequence). V was clipped by 3 bases and J by 2 bases, with 16 bases between them. CDR3 DNA (partial): TGTGCCTGGAGCGTTGCTGGGGCCAGGAACTATGGC. It codes for CAWSVAGARNYG. The whole CDR3 sequence reads CAWSVAGARNYGYTF.

On this clone: The CDR3 end falls 3 residues outside the read, so it is completed with the germline J gene. The chain is built from TRBV5-8 and TRBJ2-1; D gene ambiguous. Trimming removed 1 base from V and 0 bases from J, with 8 bases in between. CDR3 size: 15 residues. Per the germline V gene, CDR1 is SGHTS and CDR2 is YDEGEE. The CDR3 DNA, read in part, is TGTGCCAGCAGCTTGTCCTTTAGCTCCTACAATGAG. The encoded protein is CASSLSFSSYNE. The entire CDR3 protein is CASSLSFSSYNEQFF. The whole variable domain, remainder taken from reference TRBV5-8 and TRBJ2-1, is EAGVTQSPTHLIKTRGQQATLRCSPISGHTSVYWYQQALGLGLQFLLWYDEGEERNRGNFPPRFSGRQFPNYSSELNVNALELEDSALYLCASSLSFSSYNEQFFGPGTRLTVL.

Worth noting for this clone: The read terminates 3 residues before the CDR3 end, so the remaining end is supplied by the germline J gene. The V gene is TRBV20-1, the J gene TRBJ2-7, with a tentative D call TRBD2 (5 bases). The V gene's germline CDR1 is DFQATT and CDR2 SNEGSKA (reference sequence). This CDR3 contains 15 residues. Trimming pared 3 bases from V and 6 bases from J, leaving 21 bases between. The CDR3: CSASHSGLGESEQYF. CDR3 DNA (partial): TGCAGTGCTAGTCACTCGGGGTTGGGTGAAAGCGAG.

Details on this clone: With the read ending 3 residues before the CDR3 end, the germline J gene is used to fill in that end. V is TRBV5-8 and J is TRBJ2-2; D is perhaps TRBD1 (5 bases). CDR1 is SGHTS, CDR2 YDEGEE, per germline. V was pared by 0 bases and J by 9 bases, with 6 bases between. This CDR3 is built from 12 residues. The CDR3 loop reads CASSLGGRELFF. The sequenced part of the CDR3 DNA is TGTGCCAGCAGCTTGGGGGGCCGGGAG.

A word on this clone: Read coverage stops 3 residues before the CDR3 terminus; the germline J gene supplies the remainder. The rearrangement uses TRBV4-1 and TRBJ1-4; D remains ambiguous. V lost 9 bases and J 8 bases, leaving 16 bases between the germline ends. The CDR3 length is 13 residues. CDR1 MGHRA and CDR2 YSYEKL come from the germline V gene. The sequenced CDR3 bases are TGCGCCAGTCGAAACGGGGTTGCGGAAAAA. Translation gives CASRNGVAEK. The complete CDR3 protein is CASRNGVAEKLFF.

CDR3 residues: CASSWTGTRVDTQYF. The CDR3 bases that were read are TGTGCCAGCAGTTGGACCGGGACTAGAGTGGATACG. This chain uses TRBV12-3 or TRBV12-4 with TRBJ2-3; 8 bases are a match to TRBD2. The observed sequence ends 3 residues before the CDR3 terminus, with the missing tail filled in from the germline J gene. Trimming took 4 bases from V and 6 from J; bases not matched to a gene: 9. This CDR3 is built from 15 residues.

Notes on this clone: The CDR3 end falls 3 residues outside the read, so it is completed with the germline J gene. This chain connects TRBV20-1 to TRBJ2-7; a weak D match, TRBD2 (6 bases). The length of the CDR3 is 16 residues. The V and J ends lost 2 bases and 0 bases respectively, with 17 bases between them. Germline V CDR1 and CDR2: DFQATT, SNEGSKA (reference sequence). The covered CDR3 bases are TGCAGTGCTAGACCCTATCGCCTAGCGAGCTCCTACGAG. Its translation: CSARPYRLASSYE. The CDR3 in its entirety is CSARPYRLASSYEQYF.

Remarks on this clone: Read coverage stops 3 residues before the CDR3 terminus; the germline J gene supplies the remainder. The rearrangement links TRBV5-6 to TRBJ1-1; perhaps TRBD1 as D (6 bases). Germline lookup yields CDR1 SGHDT and CDR2 YYEEEE. V shed 6 bases and J shed 1 base, with 10 bases lying between them. The CDR3 length is 13 residues. Partial CDR3 DNA: TGTGCCAGCAACTACAGGGCGAACACTGAA. Translating gives CASNYRANTE. The entire CDR3 reads CASNYRANTEAFF.

Partial CDR3 DNA: TGTGCCAGCAGTCTCGGGACATTTTCACCC. Its protein is CASSLGTFSP. The whole CDR3 is CASSLGTFSPLHF. V gene TRBV28 combines with J gene TRBJ1-6, with D perhaps TRBD1 (6 bases). The read ends 3 residues before the CDR3 terminus; that terminus is restored from the germline J gene. Germline V CDR1 and CDR2: MDHEN, SYDVKM. The CDR3 covers 13 residues. With 5 bases removed from V and 9 bases from J, the gap between germline ends came to 11 bases.

Concerning this clone: The sequence runs out 3 residues before the end of the CDR3; the remainder is reconstructed from the germline J gene. The chain combines TRBV30 with TRBJ1-5; 8 bases line up with TRBD1. CDR1 GTSNPN and CDR2 SVGIG come from the germline V gene (reference sequence). The CDR3 runs 14 residues. The junction had 6 bases not matched to a gene; V was cut back by 2 bases and J by 6 bases. The chain's CDR3 is CAWSTQGTGQPQHF. The sequenced part of the CDR3 DNA is TGTGCCTGGAGTACACAGGGGACAGGTCAGCCC.

CDR3 in amino acids: CATLPRGSYNEQFF. The CDR3 DNA, read in part, is TGTGCCACCCTACCTCGCGGGTCATACAATGAG. The V and J genes are TRBV18 and TRBJ2-1, with TRBD2 as a possible D gene (5 bases). Read coverage stops 3 residues before the CDR3 terminus; the germline J gene supplies the remainder. From germline, CDR1 is KGHSH and CDR2 LQKENI. The CDR3 totals 14 residues. V lost 10 bases and J 4 bases, leaving 17 bases between the germline ends. Based on the CDR3 plus reference TRBV18 and TRBJ2-1, the full variable domain is NAGVMQNPRHLVRRRGQEARLRCSPMKGHSHVYWYRQLPEEGLKFMVYLQKENIIDESGMPKERFSAEFPKEGPSILRIQQVVRGDSAAYFCATLPRGSYNEQFFGPGTRLTVL.

As to this clone: The read is 3 residues too short to cover the CDR3 end, so that end is filled in from the germline J gene. The chain carries TRBV7-8 and TRBJ2-1, with 12 nucleotides matching TRBD2. The germline gives CDR1 SGHVS, CDR2 FQNEAQ. The CDR3 has 16 amino acids. J was trimmed by 8 bases and V by 4 bases; bases with no gene match: 9. The chain's CDR3 is CASSSMTSGRGDEQFF. Partial CDR3 DNA: TGTGCCAGCAGCTCAATGACTAGCGGGAGAGGGGATGAG.

Worth noting for this clone: The read ends 3 residues shy of where the CDR3 ends; the end is completed using the germline J gene. The chain joins TRBV30 to TRBJ2-3; D call uncertain. The V gene lost 0 bases and the J gene lost 1 base, with 5 bases spanning the gap. The length of the CDR3 is 13 residues. Germline-derived CDR1 and CDR2 are GTSNPN and SVGIG (reference sequence). CDR3 region: CAWSVLRTDTQYF. Incomplete CDR3 DNA: TGTGCCTGGAGTGTACTCCGCACAGATACG.

Details on this clone: The read halts 3 residues ahead of the CDR3 end, with the missing end drawn from the germline J gene. This rearrangement joins TRBV7-7 to TRBJ2-3; D call uncertain. The ends were cut back, 5 bases at V and 1 base at J, with 10 bases in the middle. Germline lookup yields CDR1 SSHAT and CDR2 FNYEAQ (reference sequence). The CDR3 consists of 14 residues. The CDR3 sequence is CASSQTQGTDTQYF. Partial CDR3 DNA: TGTGCCAGCAGCCAGACACAAGGCACAGATACG.

On this clone itself: The read comes to an end 3 residues before the CDR3 does, leaving the germline J gene to fill in the end. The chain employs TRBV30 and TRBJ1-1; D unresolved. Germline CDR1 reads GTSNPN; CDR2 reads SVGIG (reference sequence). The CDR3 loop spans 17 amino acids. CDR3 DNA (partial): TGTGCCTGGGGATCGTTTCGAACCTCGAGGGTTCCCTACGAG. Translating it yields CAWGSFRTSRVPYE. The CDR3 in full is CAWGSFRTSRVPYEAFF.

Note on this clone: The read terminates 3 residues before the CDR3 end, so the remaining end is supplied by the germline J gene. V is TRBV10-3 and J is TRBJ1-1; 9 nucleotides agree with TRBD1. The CDR3 length is 14 residues. Germline V gives CDR1 ENHRY, CDR2 SYGVKD. V lost 3 bases and J lost 5; bases outside the gene matches: 4. Partial CDR3 DNA: TGTGCCATCAGTGAACAGGGGGCAGGGACTGAA. It specifies CAISEQGAGTE. The whole CDR3 reads CAISEQGAGTEAFF.